The 25 T cell receptor beta chains listed next were all sequenced from one sample in a study of breast tumors, draining lymph nodes, adjacent tissues. TCRdb re-called the multiplex PCR reads through MiXCR, storing one row per CDR3 protein. The data show 200,000 to 300,000 distinct CDR3 sequences, around 30% seen once. Samples came from axillary lymph nodes draining the breast cancer. Sequences were obtained from axillary lymph node tissue. The origin of the receptors is a female donor with breast cancer. Some clones in this sample may be carry-over from other donors' samples.

CDR3 region: CASSPAASNEQFF. The CDR3, as DNA: TGTGCCAGCAGTCCCGCCGCTAGCAATGAGCAGTTCTTC. The rearrangement links TRBV6-6 to TRBJ2-1; D gene ambiguous. Trimming cost V 5 bases and J 6 bases, with 11 bases left between them. This CDR3 comprises 13 residues. Germline assignment: CDR1 MNHNY and CDR2 SVGAGI (reference sequence).

This clonotype was counted ten times or more. The chain employs TRBV30 and TRBJ2-2, with D uncertain. V dropped 8 bases and J dropped 7 bases, with 14 bases sitting between them. The CDR3 contains 12 residues. Germline V lookup: CDR1 GTSNPN, CDR2 SVGIG (reference sequence). CDR3 sequence: CAHRVLYGELFF. The CDR3, as DNA: TGTGCCCACCGAGTACTGTACGGGGAGCTGTTTTTT.

Many counts were recorded for this clonotype. V usage is TRBV7-9 and J usage is TRBJ2-1, with D perhaps TRBD2 (7 bases). V lost 4 bases and J lost 2, with 12 bases in between. Per the germline V gene, CDR1 is SEHNR and CDR2 is FQNEAQ (reference sequence). CDR3 length: 15 amino acids. This chain's CDR3 is CASSSRGGPYNEQFF. The CDR3 bases are TGTGCCAGCAGCTCAAGGGGGGGCCCCTACAATGAGCAGTTCTTC.

This clonotype showed up many times. The J gene is TRBJ1-6, the V gene TRBV9, with 8 bases aligning to TRBD1. The CDR3 runs 14 residues. Germline loops: CDR1 SGDLS, CDR2 YYNGEE. With V trimmed by 6 bases and J by 8 bases, 7 bases remained unmatched. The CDR3 nucleotides read TGTGCCAGCAACAGGGGGTTCGGCGATTCACCCCTCCACTTT. This codes for CASNRGFGDSPLHF.

The sample holds a few counts of this clonotype. Since a much larger clone is just one base distant, this may be a read error. The chain combines TRBV4-3 with TRBJ2-3; no reliable D call. CDR3 length equals 13 residues. Germline V lookup: CDR1 LGHNA, CDR2 YSLEER. V gave up 0 bases and J gave up 8 bases, with 9 bases separating them. CDR3 sequence reads: CASSQDEGRTQYF. CDR3 in DNA: TGCGCCAGCAGCCAAGATGAAGGCCGTACGCAGTATTTT.

This clonotype has ten or more counts. The J gene is TRBJ2-7, the V gene TRBV7-3; possibly TRBD1 or TRBD2 for D (5 bases each). CDR3 length: 14 amino acids. Germline V CDR1 and CDR2: SGHTA, FQGTGA. The V end lost 2 bases, the J end lost 0 bases, and 8 bases lay between the germline ends. The CDR3 DNA is TGTGCCAGCAGCTTATCGGGGACCTCCTACGAGCAGTACTTC. Protein: CASSLSGTSYEQYF. Drawing the rest from reference TRBV7-3 and TRBJ2-7, the complete variable domain is GAGVSQTPSNKVTEKGKYVELRCDPISGHTALYWYRQSLGQGPEFLIYFQGTGAADDSGLPNDRFFAVRPEGSVSTLKIQRTERGDSAVYLCASSLSGTSYEQYFGPGTRLTVT.

For this clonotype: This may come from a read error, since a much larger clone is one base off. The chain joins TRBV7-7 to TRBJ2-5, with 9 nucleotides matching TRBD2. The CDR3 contains 18 residues. Germline CDR1 is SSHAT and CDR2 is FNYEAQ (reference sequence). CDR3 DNA: TGTGCTAGCGGCTTAGGGAGGCGAGCGGGAGGACTCCAAGAGACCCAGTACTTC. Protein sequence: CASGLGRRAGGLQETQYF.

This clonotype has ten or more counts. CDR3 in amino acids: CSASDSLAQFETQYF. Written as DNA, the CDR3 is TGCAGTGCTTCGGACTCTTTGGCCCAGTTTGAGACCCAGTACTTC. The chain is built from TRBV20-1 and TRBJ2-5, with D perhaps TRBD2 (5 bases). The germline CDR1 and CDR2 sequences are DFQATT and SNEGSKA (reference sequence). The CDR3 loop spans 15 amino acids. V lost 5 bases and J lost 5, with 21 bases in between.

The chain couples TRBV6-2 or TRBV6-3 to TRBJ1-2; 7 positions agree with TRBD1. This CDR3 has 15 amino acids. V trimming: 5 bases; J trimming: 3 bases; junction bases outside the gene matches: 9. CDR1 and CDR2 (germline): MNHEY, SVGEGT. CDR3 bases: TGTGCCAGCAGTCACTGGCGACAGGGCCACTATGGCTACACCTTC. Protein product: CASSHWRQGHYGYTF.

This clonotype was seen many times. The chain links TRBV20-1 to TRBJ2-3; TRBD2 aligns across 7 bases. Germline loops: CDR1 DFQATT, CDR2 SNEGSKA (reference sequence). Losses at the gene ends were 5 bases for V and 3 bases for J; bases not matched to a gene: 17. This CDR3 is built from 17 residues. The CDR3 sequence is CSAPTWGGGPSTDTQYF. The CDR3 nucleotides read TGCAGTGCTCCCACCTGGGGGGGAGGGCCGAGTACAGATACGCAGTATTTT.

This clonotype has at least ten counts. The chain joins TRBV4-2 to TRBJ1-2; 7 nucleotides align to TRBD1. Germline V gene lookup returns CDR1 LGHNA and CDR2 YNFKEQ. The junction had 11 bases not matched to a gene; V was cut back by 1 base and J by 6 bases. This CDR3 is 16 amino acids long. The CDR3 DNA sequence: TGTGCCAGCAGCCAAGTCGATCCGGGACAGATCAATGGCTACACCTTC. It yields the protein CASSQVDPGQINGYTF.

This clonotype appeared a few times. The V call is TRBV10-2, the J call TRBJ1-1; TRBD1 matches 8 bases. The trim removed 10 bases at V and 0 bases at J, leaving 4 bases unmatched. CDR3 length equals 13 residues. CDR1 is WSHSY and CDR2 is SAAADI in the germline V gene. This CDR3 reads CATRQGLNTEAFF. In nucleotides, the CDR3 is TGCGCCACCCGACAGGGGCTGAACACTGAAGCTTTCTTT.

Points on this clonotype: This may be a read error: a much more frequent sequence differs by one nucleotide. Lacking the conserved final phenylalanine or tryptophan, this CDR3 likely reflects a read error. The rearrangement joins TRBV5-1 to TRBJ2-7; TRBD1 aligns across 9 bases. The germline V gene encodes CDR1 SGHRS and CDR2 YFSETQ. This CDR3 contains 15 residues. In nucleotides, the CDR3 is TGTGCCAGCAGCCAAGAAACAGGGGGCATAAACGAGCAGTACTCC. Amino acid sequence: CASSQETGGINEQYS.

This clonotype came up many times. This chain connects TRBV10-3 to TRBJ1-4, with 7 bases that match TRBD1. CDR1 is ENHRY and CDR2 is SYGVKD in the germline V gene. The CDR3 runs to 16 residues. V lost 3 bases to trimming and J lost 0 bases; unmatched junction nucleotides: 4. This CDR3 reads CAISESQGATNEKLFF. CDR3 coding DNA: TGTGCCATCAGTGAAAGTCAGGGGGCAACTAATGAAAAACTGTTTTTT.

The rearrangement joins TRBV19 to TRBJ1-5; D possibly corresponds to TRBD1 (5 bases). The V gene's germline CDR1 is LNHDA and CDR2 SQIVND (reference sequence). Trimming removed 4 bases at V and 4 bases at J, with 17 bases between. This CDR3 has 16 amino acids. The CDR3 loop reads CASSNEGVGKNQPQHF. CDR3 DNA sequence: TGTGCCAGTAGTAACGAAGGGGTGGGGAAAAATCAGCCCCAGCATTTT. Complete variable domain (other parts from reference TRBV19 and TRBJ1-5): DGGITQSPKYLFRKEGQNVTLSCEQNLNHDAMYWYRQDPGQGLRLIYYSQIVNDFQKGDIAEGYSVSREKKESFPLTVTSAQKNPTAFYLCASSNEGVGKNQPQHFGDGTRLSIL.

About this clonotype: A much larger clone differs by one base, so this may be a read error. The V gene is TRBV19, the J gene TRBJ1-4, with D tentatively TRBD1 (5 bases). Germline CDR1 reads LNHDA; CDR2 reads SQIVND (reference sequence). The CDR3 loop spans 15 amino acids. V was cut by 5 bases and J by 4 bases, with 14 bases left in between. The DNA of the CDR3 is TGTGCCAGTAGTGAAACGGCGGGGGATAATGAAAAACTGTTTTTT. It translates to CASSETAGDNEKLFF.

Many counts were recorded for this clonotype. The genes are TRBV7-8 and TRBJ2-3, with a possible D match to TRBD2 (6 bases). CDR1 and CDR2 from the germline V gene are SGHVS and FQNEAQ. The CDR3 spans 14 residues. Trimming left V 3 bases short and J 2 bases short, with 9 bases between. The CDR3 DNA sequence: TGTGCCAGCAGCTTCCGGGAGTTCACAGATACGCAGTATTTT. The encoded protein is CASSFREFTDTQYF.

This clonotype was seen repeatedly, ten times or more. The chain couples TRBV12-5 to TRBJ1-6, with 10 bases matching TRBD1. The CDR3 totals 17 residues. V trimming: 2 bases; J trimming: 7 bases; junction bases outside the gene matches: 8. The germline V gene has CDR1 LGHNT and CDR2 FRNRAP. CDR3 bases: TGTGCTAGTGGTTTGAACCCCCCGGGACAGGGGAATTCACCCCTCCACTTT. Its translation is CASGLNPPGQGNSPLHF.

Many counts were recorded for this clonotype. The chain employs TRBV29-1 and TRBJ2-5; D gene unclear. The CDR3 contains 13 residues. Trimming pared 3 bases from V and 1 base from J, leaving 9 bases between. In germline, CDR1 is SQVTM, CDR2 ANQGSEA. CDR3 in DNA: TGCAGCGTTGAGGACGGCGCCCAAGAGACCCAGTACTTC. It translates to CSVEDGAQETQYF.

The chain couples TRBV19 to TRBJ1-1, with D possibly matching TRBD1 (5 bases). V was pared by 1 base and J by 0 bases, with 15 bases between. The CDR3 has 17 amino acids. The germline CDR1 and CDR2 sequences are LNHDA and SQIVND (reference sequence). CDR3 region: CASSIAWGVLMNTEAFF. DNA for the CDR3: TGTGCCAGTAGTATAGCATGGGGGGTACTCATGAACACTGAAGCTTTCTTT. The full variable domain, rest sourced from reference TRBV19 and TRBJ1-1, is DGGITQSPKYLFRKEGQNVTLSCEQNLNHDAMYWYRQDPGQGLRLIYYSQIVNDFQKGDIAEGYSVSREKKESFPLTVTSAQKNPTAFYLCASSIAWGVLMNTEAFFGQGTRLTVV.

Ten or more counts support this clonotype. The chain links TRBV7-3 to TRBJ2-1; 12 bases map to TRBD2. Germline V gene data show CDR1 as SGHTA and CDR2 as FQGTGA. V lost 4 bases and J lost 5; bases outside the gene matches: 15. The CDR3 covers 19 residues. CDR3 protein: CASSSPYPASGRAHNEQFF. The CDR3 region has the DNA TGTGCCAGCAGCTCGCCGTACCCAGCTAGCGGGAGGGCCCACAATGAGCAGTTCTTC.

This clonotype was recorded many times. The CDR3 spells CASSQDPYGGGADTQYF. In DNA, the CDR3 is TGTGCCAGCAGCCAAGACCCTTATGGGGGAGGGGCAGATACGCAGTATTTT. This rearrangement joins TRBV4-2 to TRBJ2-3; 7 positions match TRBD2. Germline V lookup: CDR1 LGHNA, CDR2 YNFKEQ. Trimming cost V 0 bases and J 4 bases; bases outside gene matches: 10. The CDR3 runs 17 residues.

Regarding this clonotype: Since the CDR3 does not end with the conserved phenylalanine or tryptophan, this likely comes from a read error. The rearrangement uses TRBV20-1 and TRBJ1-5, with TRBD1 matching 7 bases. CDR1 and CDR2 from the germline V gene are DFQATT and SNEGSKA (reference sequence). The CDR3 is made up of 15 amino acids. The junction had 7 bases not matched to a gene; V was cut back by 0 bases and J by 5 bases. CDR3 amino acids: CSARDPGTADQPQHI. The CDR3 coding sequence is TGCAGTGCTAGAGACCCCGGGACAGCCGATCAGCCCCAGCATATT.

The count of this clonotype is one. The chain uses TRBV15 and TRBJ1-5; possibly TRBD1 for D (6 bases). V shed 0 bases and J shed 4 bases, with 16 bases lying between them. Germline V gene sequence: CDR1 LNHNV, CDR2 YYDKDF (reference sequence). The CDR3 sequence is 17 residues long. This CDR3 reads CATSRDLGGTINQPQHF. CDR3 in DNA: TGTGCCACCAGCAGAGATCTCGGGGGGACAATTAATCAGCCCCAGCATTTT.

This clonotype occurred many times. The chain carries TRBV6-2 or TRBV6-3 and TRBJ2-2, with 8 bases lining up with TRBD1. CDR3 size: 15 residues. V dropped 5 bases and J dropped 5; count of bases not matched to a gene: 7. Germline CDR1 and CDR2: MNHEY and SVGEGT. The CDR3, as DNA: TGTGCCAGCAGTGACGAGACAGGGGAAACCGGGGAGCTGTTTTTT. This codes for CASSDETGETGELFF.